Sequencing of this T cell receptor (beta chain) was carried out in a study of T-cell reconstitution after alpha-beta-depleted transplantation in children. Researchers prepared the TCRbeta library using unique molecular identifiers, the study reports. One entry per CDR3 protein, called by TCRdb with MiXCR from the PCR reads. The sample yields around 380,000 distinct CDR3 sequences, approximately 10% seen once. The CDR3 extends over 17 amino acids. The germline gives CDR1 DFQATT, CDR2 SNEGSKA (reference sequence). This chain connects TRBV20-1 to TRBJ1-5; TRBD1 aligns across 7 bases. The source material was PBMCs from the stem cell graft donor, sampled from the stem cell graft. The TCR sequence derives from a human donor who donated a stem cell graft to a child with acute myeloid leukemia. The CDR3 sequence is CRATWTGGGYSNQPQHF. The CDR3 nucleotides are TGCCGCGCTACCTGGACAGGAGGAGGGTATAGCAATCAGCCCCAGCATTTT.